This TCR beta chain was identified in a study of blood T cells in healthy people across ages (dated by TCRdb to the mid-2010s). Broadly, across the study: In model experiments, template switching captured roughly one uniquely barcoded TCR beta cDNA molecule for every two T cells. Age-related changes in TCR beta repertoire diversity were measured in the study by deep sequencing normalized with unique cDNA molecular identifiers. The donors were divided into four age groups: young (average roughly 17 years), middle-aged (about 41), aged (about 60) and long-lived (more than 75). To avoid experimental bias, donors of different ages were distributed randomly across sequencing lanes. The study analyzed two additional independent replicas of 1 million unique cDNA reads from the same blood draw for two donors, one aged 18 to 29 and one aged 80 or older.

From the cysteine through the phenylalanine, the CDR3 covers 17 amino acids. Only CDR3 DNA remains: 51 bases, in frame from the first base. The method behind the library was 5' RACE. TCRdb lists the instrument as Illumina HiSeq 2500. The second PCR ran for roughly 7 to 11 cycles and used a J-beta primer mix along with a sample-barcoded 5' primer. A unique molecular identifier was introduced onto each TCR beta cDNA molecule by a template-switch 5' adaptor carrying 12 random nucleotides. Each sample yielded at least 2.5 million CDR3-containing paired-end reads. The Mint cDNA synthesis kit, primed by a TRBC-specific oligonucleotide, was used to synthesize first-strand cDNA from all RNA. Following uracil-DNA glycosylase treatment, all cDNA underwent a first 18-cycle PCR with the universal primers M1SS and BC2_uni_R. On the authors' methods: For normalization, 1 million high-quality reads were randomly selected from each sample, with every read carrying a distinct molecular identifier. Reads with shared molecular identifiers were discarded instead of being binned into consensus sequences. MiTCR, set to a Q25 quality threshold and the strictest error-elimination algorithm, was used for CDR3 identification, clonotype clustering and error correction. Lower-bound total TCR beta diversity was estimated with a nonparametric unseen species model using Euler transformation. TCRdb reprocessed the public reads (quality trimming at Q25 with fastp, clone calling with MiXCR) and kept in-frame beta chains. Every distinct CDR3 protein forms one entry, paired with its most common genes and DNA. Clone size and V and J calls follow TCRdb, not the original study. Counted in this sample were fewer than 950,000 distinct CDR3 sequences; less than 70% of them appeared once. Roughly 40% of the sample is held by the ten biggest clonotypes.

The investigation overall reported the following: Observed TCR beta diversity per million T cells fell roughly linearly with age, and a significant reduction was already apparent by age approximately 40. Observed TCR beta diversity correlated strongly with the percentage of naive T cells measured by flow cytometry. Because the CMV infection status of the donors was unknown, age-related changes in expanded clonotypes may potentially have been confounded. Conclusive comparison of naive and antigen-experienced compartments was prevented by the profiling of bulk unsorted PBMCs. Total diversity estimates from one million sequenced T cells were considered lower bounds and underestimates. Compared with the aged group, the long-lived group had more naive CD4+ T cells, fewer expanded clones and increased TCR diversity, suggesting age selection.

Systemically healthy Caucasian individuals from Russia, around 38 in total and aged roughly 6 to 100 years, were included as donors. Around 10 milliliters of peripheral blood were drawn from each donor into EDTA-treated Vacutainer tubes. PBMCs were isolated by Ficoll-Paque density-gradient centrifugation, with at least 6 million obtained per sample. Total RNA, at least 6 micrograms per sample, was extracted from PBMCs with Trizol reagent. For every donor, flow cytometry on a PBMC aliquot measured the percentage of naive CD45RAhigh/CD27high T cells. About this clonotype itself: Its cognate antigen has yet to be identified. Base qualities are not provided; no much larger clone lies one nucleotide away.

What was sequenced was blood. The receptor chain draws on TRBV21-1 and TRBJ2-1; the tabulated D call, TRBD2, remains unverified against the DNA. TRBV21-1 is labeled a pseudogene. The sequence was collected from an elderly man in good health. The sequence in DNA is TGTGCCAGCAGCAATTCTGCGACGAGCGGAAATTACAATGAGCAGTTCTTC. It encodes CASSNSATSGNYNEQFF.